A selection of T cell receptor beta chains follows, all from one sample in a study of Ad26.COV2.S vaccination and SARS-CoV-2 variants. The data were produced by immunoSEQ multiplex PCR, yet TCRdb's version contains in-frame clones alone and is incomplete. Here the sample spans roughly 700,000 clones, roughly 90% being singletons. Sequences were derived from peripheral blood, sampled in a trial of Ad26.COV2.S vaccine versus placebo. The origin of the receptors is a person between 18 and 65 years old who received the Ad26.COV2.S COVID-19 vaccine or a placebo. Each CDR3 is given with its conserved first and last residue. The D gene is left open where the match is weak. The size field is filled for only some rows; it gives once, few, many or a size class.

TRBJ2-7 . TRBV7-2 . 13 TGTGCCAGCAGTCGGGACGCGCCCACCGTTCGGTACTTC CASSRDAPTVRYF
TRBJ2-3 . TRBV2 TRBD1 13 TGTGCCAGCAGTGGGACAGGGCCAGATACGCAGTATTTT CASSGTGPDTQYF
TRBJ1-5 . TRBV6-6 TRBD1 14 TGTGCCAGCAGCGGACAGGTGGGAAATCAGCCCCAGCATTTT CASSGQVGNQPQHF
TRBJ2-5 . TRBV19 . 14 TGTGCCAGTAGCCCGGGACACCCACAAGAGACCCAGTACTTC CASSPGHPQETQYF
TRBJ2-7 . TRBV5-6 TRBD2 14 TGTGCCAGCAGCCCACTAGCGGGGACGGCCGAGCAGTACTTC CASSPLAGTAEQYF
TRBJ2-5 once TRBV18 . 16 TGTGCCAGCTCACCGCTATATAACCCTGAGCAAGAGACCCAGTACTTC CASSPLYNPEQETQYF
TRBJ1-6 . TRBV10-1 . 16 TGCGCCAGCAGTGAGTCAAGGGGAGCTTCTAATTCACCCCTCCACTTT CASSESRGASNSPLHF
TRBJ1-2 few TRBV7-9 TRBD1 15 TGTGCCAGCAGCTTCGGACAGGGGGCGTACTATGGCTACACCTTC CASSFGQGAYYGYTF
TRBJ2-7 once TRBV20-1 . 13 TGCAGTGCTAGTGCCGGAAGTTTCTACGAGCAGTACTTC CSASAGSFYEQYF
TRBJ2-7 . TRBV12-3/TRBV12-4 . 13 TGTGCCAGCACCCCGGGACCTTTATACGAGCAGTACTTC CASTPGPLYEQYF
TRBJ1-4 . TRBV5-1 . 14 TGCGCCAGCAGCTTGATGGTCCCTAATGAAAAACTGTTTTTT CASSLMVPNEKLFF
TRBJ1-1 . TRBV27 . 13 TGTGCCAGCAGTTTAGGGGCCAGTTCTGAAGCTTTCTTT CASSLGASSEAFF
TRBJ2-5 . TRBV24-1 TRBD1 16 TGTGCCACCAGTGATTCAACGACAGGGGGCGCGGAGACCCAGTACTTC CATSDSTTGGAETQYF
TRBJ2-3 . TRBV6-1 . 13 TGTGCCAGCAGCCCCTCCTTCGCAGATACGCAGTATTTT CASSPSFADTQYF
TRBJ2-3 . TRBV19 . 13 TGTGCCAGTAGTCTAGGGTTTTCAGATACGCAGTATTTT CASSLGFSDTQYF
TRBJ2-2 . TRBV6-5 TRBD1 15 TGTGCCAGCAGCCCCGACAGGGATGGAACCGGGGAGCTGTTTTTT CASSPDRDGTGELFF
TRBJ1-2 . TRBV5-8 . 14 TGTGCCAGCAGCTTGGGCGGGAATAACTATGGCTACACCTTC CASSLGGNNYGYTF
TRBJ1-3 . TRBV6-6 . 16 TGTGCCAGCAGTTACTCGAGCCAGAGCTCTGGAAACACCATATATTTT CASSYSSQSSGNTIYF
TRBJ2-7 . TRBV5-4 . 15 TGTGCCAGCAGCTTGGGTGCATCACATACCTACGAGCAGTACTTC CASSLGASHTYEQYF
TRBJ2-1 . TRBV6-5 . 15 TGTGCCAGCAGTTTAGGAGCTGGTACCTACAATGAGCAGTTCTTC CASSLGAGTYNEQFF
TRBJ2-5 . TRBV5-4 . 17 TGTGCCAGCAGCTTAGGTCAGGGTCCCGTGACAAGAATGGTCCAGTACTTC CASSLGQGPVTRMVQYF
TRBJ2-3 . TRBV3-1/TRBV3-2 . 12 TGTGCCAGCAGCCTCAAGGGAGGGGGGCAGTATTTT CASSLKGGGQYF
TRBJ2-2 . TRBV18 TRBD2 17 TGTGCCAGCTCAGAAGGACTAGCGGGGGACCACACCGGGGAGCTGTTTTTT CASSEGLAGDHTGELFF
TRBJ1-2 . TRBV3-1/TRBV3-2 . 12 TGTGCCAGCAGCCAAGTTGCTTCTGGCTACACCTTC CASSQVASGYTF
TRBJ1-4 . TRBV3-1/TRBV3-2 . 15 TGTGCCAGCAGCCAAGCACATGCGGCGGCTGAAAAACTGTTTTTT CASSQAHAAAEKLFF
TRBJ1-3 . TRBV6-5 TRBD1 15 TGTGCCAGCAGACCCCGGACAGGGCCTTCAAACACCATATATTTT CASRPRTGPSNTIYF
TRBJ2-7 . TRBV12-3/TRBV12-4 . 13 TGTGCCAGCACCCAATGGAGTCTCTACGAGCAGTACTTC CASTQWSLYEQYF
TRBJ2-2 . TRBV6-5 . 16 TGTGCCAGCAGTTCGAATGGCGGGATAAACACCGGGGAGCTGTTTTTT CASSSNGGINTGELFF
TRBJ2-2 . TRBV29-1 . 13 TGCAGCGTTGAAGTGCGGTACACCCGGGAGCTGTTTTTT CSVEVRYTRELFF
TRBJ1-3 . TRBV18 . 15 TGTGCCAGCTCATCCAGTCCCGGGGCTGGAAACACCATATATTTT CASSSSPGAGNTIYF
TRBJ2-1 . TRBV25-1 . 15 TGTGCCAGCAGTGAATATAGGGGCGATTACAATGAGCAGTTCTTC CASSEYRGDYNEQFF
TRBJ2-5 once TRBV7-7 . 13 TGTGCCAGCAGCTTAGGAGGGCTAGAGACCCAGTACTTC CASSLGGLETQYF
TRBJ2-7 . TRBV11-3 TRBD1 13 TGTGCCAGCAGCTCGCTGGCCAGGGGGGAGCAGTACTTC CASSSLARGEQYF
TRBJ2-7 . TRBV19 TRBD2 14 TGTGCCAGTAGTCCCCTAGCGGGAGGGCTGGAGCAGTACTTC CASSPLAGGLEQYF
TRBJ2-7 . TRBV29-1 . 13 TGCAGCGTTGGGACACCGGCCTCCTACGAGCAGTACTTC CSVGTPASYEQYF
TRBJ2-2 . TRBV7-9 . 16 TGTGCCAGCAGCTCCCTCGGCGGGGCGAACACCGGGGAGCTGTTTTTT CASSSLGGANTGELFF
TRBJ2-7 . TRBV20-1 . 13 TGCAGTGCTAGTCGGGTAGGGCCCGACGAGCAGTACTTC CSASRVGPDEQYF
TRBJ2-5 . TRBV6-1 . 11 TGTGCCAGCAGTGAGAAGGAGACCCAGTACTTC CASSEKETQYF
TRBJ1-2 . TRBV6-5 . 14 TGTGCCAGCAGTTACAGGGCAGCTAACTATGGCTACACCTTC CASSYRAANYGYTF
TRBJ2-7 . TRBV6-4 TRBD1 13 TGTGCCAGCAGTGTAGAGACAGGGCGGGAGCAGTACTTC CASSVETGREQYF
TRBJ2-7 . TRBV18 TRBD1 13 TGTGCCAGCTCACCGGACAGGGGGAGGGAGCAGTACTTC CASSPDRGREQYF
TRBJ1-2 . TRBV5-5 TRBD1 15 TGTGCCAGCAGCTTGGCACAGGGGAGAGGGTATGGCTACACCTTC CASSLAQGRGYGYTF
TRBJ1-4 . TRBV30 . 14 TGTGCCTGCCCGTCCGGGGGACCTATGAAAAAACTGTTTTTT CACPSGGPMKKLFF
TRBJ2-7 . TRBV29-1 . 13 TGCAGCGTGGGGGGACGGGATACCTACGAGCAGTACTTC CSVGGRDTYEQYF
TRBJ2-7 . TRBV5-1 . 14 TGCGCCAGCAGCCAGGAGAGGGGGGACTACGAGCAGTACTTC CASSQERGDYEQYF
TRBJ2-2 . TRBV25-1 . 18 TGTGCCAGCAGTGAATGGTCCCCATGGACAGCGAACACCGGGGAGCTGTTTTTT CASSEWSPWTANTGELFF
TRBJ1-2 . TRBV27 . 13 TGTGCCAGCCGCCCCTCAGGGGCCTATGGCTACACCTTC CASRPSGAYGYTF
TRBJ1-5 few TRBV6-5 TRBD1 14 TGTGCCAGCAGCCGAGGGACAGCAGATCAGCCCCAGCATTTT CASSRGTADQPQHF
TRBJ1-5 . TRBV18 TRBD1 15 TGTGCCAGCTCACATGAGGAGGGGGCGGGTCAGCCCCAGCATTTT CASSHEEGAGQPQHF
TRBJ1-2 . TRBV2 . 13 TGTGCCCGCAGGGGAGGGGGGGACTATGGCTACACCTTC CARRGGGDYGYTF
TRBJ2-5 . TRBV27 . 14 TGTGCCAGCAGTCCCCCCGGAGGGCGGGAGACCCAGTACTTC CASSPPGGRETQYF
TRBJ2-7 . TRBV19 TRBD2 15 TGTGCCAGTAGGGAGCTGGCGGGAGGGTCCTACGAGCAGTACTTC CASRELAGGSYEQYF
TRBJ1-6 . TRBV7-9 . 16 TGTGCCACCCAAGGGGGGCTAAGCTCCTATAATTCACCCCTCCACTTT CATQGGLSSYNSPLHF